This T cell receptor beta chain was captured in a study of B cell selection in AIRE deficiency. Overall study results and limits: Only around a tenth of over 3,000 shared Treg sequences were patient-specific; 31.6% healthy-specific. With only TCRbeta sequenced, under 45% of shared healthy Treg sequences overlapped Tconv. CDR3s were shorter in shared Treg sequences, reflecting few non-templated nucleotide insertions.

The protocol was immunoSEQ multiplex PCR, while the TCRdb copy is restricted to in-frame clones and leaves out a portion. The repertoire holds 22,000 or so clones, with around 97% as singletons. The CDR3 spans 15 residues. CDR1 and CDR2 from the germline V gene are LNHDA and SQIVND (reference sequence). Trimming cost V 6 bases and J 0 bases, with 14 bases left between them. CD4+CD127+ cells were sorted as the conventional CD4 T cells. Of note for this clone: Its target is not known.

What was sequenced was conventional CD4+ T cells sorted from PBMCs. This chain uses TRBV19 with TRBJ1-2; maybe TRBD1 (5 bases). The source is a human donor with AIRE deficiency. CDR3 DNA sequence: TGTGCCAGTAGCCCATGGGACCGCCCTAACTATGGCTACACCTTC. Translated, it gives CASSPWDRPNYGYTF.